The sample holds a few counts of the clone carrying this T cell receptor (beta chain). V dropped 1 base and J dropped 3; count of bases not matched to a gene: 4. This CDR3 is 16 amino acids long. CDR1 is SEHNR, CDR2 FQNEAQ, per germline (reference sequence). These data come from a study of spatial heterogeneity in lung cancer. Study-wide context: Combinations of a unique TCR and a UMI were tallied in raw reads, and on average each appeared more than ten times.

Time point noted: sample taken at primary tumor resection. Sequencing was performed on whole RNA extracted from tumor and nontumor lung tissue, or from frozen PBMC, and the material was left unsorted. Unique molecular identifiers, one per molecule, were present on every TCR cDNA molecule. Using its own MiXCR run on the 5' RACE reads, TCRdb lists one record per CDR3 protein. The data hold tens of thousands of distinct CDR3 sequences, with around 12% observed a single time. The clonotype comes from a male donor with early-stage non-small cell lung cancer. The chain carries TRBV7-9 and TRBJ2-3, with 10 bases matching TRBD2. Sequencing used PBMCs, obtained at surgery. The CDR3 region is CASSLGLAGATDTQYF. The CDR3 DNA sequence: TGTGCCAGCAGCTTAGGGCTAGCGGGAGCTACAGATACGCAGTATTTT.